This T cell receptor beta chain stems from a study of blood T cell repertoires in COVID-19. Whole-study context: Sources were T cells, B-cell-depleted T cells, or PBMCs; the material itself was cDNA or gDNA.

A Seattle source enrolled patients during active infection and followed them longitudinally. This clone was seen just once. In the original processing: Reference gene primer amplification in the assay estimated nucleated cell counts. Profiling relied on immunoSEQ multiplex PCR, and the TCRdb table lists in-frame clones only, not all of them. That table is the source of V, J and clone size, and D and trimming were worked out from the DNA. This sample has some 210,000 clones, with approximately 90% found just once. In germline, CDR1 is LGHNA, CDR2 YSLEER. CDR3 size: 15 residues. Trimming cost V 2 bases and J 8 bases; bases outside gene matches: 11.

The chain employs TRBV4-3 and TRBJ1-2; 7 bases are shared with TRBD1. The sample comprised peripheral blood. The TCR sequence derives from a man aged 55 to 70 with COVID-19, enrolled during active disease. In nucleotides, the CDR3 is TGCGCCAGCAGCCAATTCCGGGACAGCCGGGTAGGCTACACCTTC. Protein sequence: CASSQFRDSRVGYTF.